These T cell receptor beta chains were read from a single sample in a study of blood T cell repertoires in COVID-19. The method was immunoSEQ multiplex PCR; TCRdb's version includes in-frame clones alone and lacks a portion of them. This table has under 300,000 clones, roughly 90% appearing once. Sequencing used peripheral blood. The origin of the receptors is a middle-aged man with acute or convalescent COVID-19. Both conserved end residues are part of each CDR3. The order of the fields is clone size, V gene, J gene, D gene, CDR3 DNA, CDR3 protein. A D gene is named only where the DNA matches it firmly. Clone size, where shown, is once, few, many, or a class for clones that have expanded.

clone_size: -; v_call: TRBV6-2/TRBV6-3; j_call: TRBJ1-1; d_call: -; cdr3_nt: TGTGCCAGCAGTTACTCGTCAGGGCCGAGTGGAGCTTTCTTT; cdr3_aa: CASSYSSGPSGAFF
clone_size: -; v_call: TRBV5-1; j_call: TRBJ1-6; d_call: TRBD1; cdr3_nt: TGCGCCAGCAGCGATTCCGGGACAGGGGTGTCACCCCTCCACTTT; cdr3_aa: CASSDSGTGVSPLHF
clone_size: -; v_call: TRBV28; j_call: TRBJ1-1; d_call: -; cdr3_nt: TGTGCCAGCAGTCCCGAGGCCCTCGGTGACACTGAAGCTTTCTTT; cdr3_aa: CASSPEALGDTEAFF
clone_size: -; v_call: TRBV10-2; j_call: TRBJ2-6; d_call: -; cdr3_nt: TGCGCCAGCAGGGGCGCATCTGGGGCCAACGTCCTGACTTTC; cdr3_aa: CASRGASGANVLTF
clone_size: -; v_call: TRBV30; j_call: TRBJ1-6; d_call: -; cdr3_nt: TGTGCCTGGAACCCTGACAGGACAAATTCACCCCTCCACTTT; cdr3_aa: CAWNPDRTNSPLHF
clone_size: -; v_call: TRBV6-5; j_call: TRBJ1-3; d_call: -; cdr3_nt: TGTGCCAGCAGTCCCAGGACAGCCTCTGGAAACACCATATATTTT; cdr3_aa: CASSPRTASGNTIYF
clone_size: -; v_call: TRBV11-3; j_call: TRBJ2-3; d_call: -; cdr3_nt: TGTGCCAGCAGCTTAGACAGTAGCACAGATACGCAGTATTTT; cdr3_aa: CASSLDSSTDTQYF
clone_size: -; v_call: TRBV19; j_call: TRBJ1-4; d_call: TRBD1; cdr3_nt: TGTGCCAGTACCTCTAGACCGGGACAGGGGAGCCAATCTAATGAAAAACTGTTTTTT; cdr3_aa: CASTSRPGQGSQSNEKLFF
clone_size: -; v_call: TRBV12-5; j_call: TRBJ1-1; d_call: -; cdr3_nt: TGTGCTAGTGGCCGGGGAACTGAAGCTTTCTTT; cdr3_aa: CASGRGTEAFF
clone_size: -; v_call: TRBV6-2/TRBV6-3; j_call: TRBJ2-7; d_call: -; cdr3_nt: TGTGCCAGCAGTTACGAGTTAAGCGTAGGTAGGAACTACGAGCAGTACTTC; cdr3_aa: CASSYELSVGRNYEQYF
clone_size: -; v_call: TRBV5-4; j_call: TRBJ2-7; d_call: -; cdr3_nt: TGTGCCAGCAGCGACGCGGCCTCCTACGAGCAGTACTTC; cdr3_aa: CASSDAASYEQYF
clone_size: -; v_call: TRBV11-2; j_call: TRBJ1-2; d_call: -; cdr3_nt: TGTGCCAGCAGCTCCGAGGGGAGGTCCTATGGCTATGGCTACACCTTC; cdr3_aa: CASSSEGRSYGYGYTF
clone_size: once; v_call: TRBV7-2; j_call: TRBJ2-5; d_call: TRBD2; cdr3_nt: TGTGCCAGCAGCTTAGGGGCGGGGGGGCGACAAGAGACCCAGTACTTC; cdr3_aa: CASSLGAGGRQETQYF
clone_size: -; v_call: TRBV10-3; j_call: TRBJ2-2; d_call: TRBD2; cdr3_nt: TGTGCCATCAGTGAAGAGCGGGGGATCGGGGAGCTGTTTTTT; cdr3_aa: CAISEERGIGELFF
clone_size: -; v_call: TRBV11-2; j_call: TRBJ2-1; d_call: TRBD1; cdr3_nt: TGTGCCAGCAGCTCCAACAGGGGAAACTCCTACAATGAGCAGTTCTTC; cdr3_aa: CASSSNRGNSYNEQFF
clone_size: -; v_call: TRBV7-8; j_call: TRBJ2-2; d_call: -; cdr3_nt: TGTGCCAGCAGCTTAGTGGCAGGGATTAACACCGGGGAGCTGTTTTTT; cdr3_aa: CASSLVAGINTGELFF
clone_size: many; v_call: TRBV7-3; j_call: TRBJ1-6; d_call: -; cdr3_nt: TGTGCCAGCAGCCCCGGGGGTAATTCACCCCTCCACTTT; cdr3_aa: CASSPGGNSPLHF
clone_size: -; v_call: TRBV11-3; j_call: TRBJ2-7; d_call: -; cdr3_nt: TGTGCCAGCAGCTTGGGCAGGGGGGCACTCTACGAGCAGTACTTC; cdr3_aa: CASSLGRGALYEQYF
clone_size: -; v_call: TRBV2; j_call: TRBJ1-1; d_call: -; cdr3_nt: TGTGCCAGCAGGTTGAGTGGGTTCCTTACAGGTTGGACTGAAGCTTTCTTT; cdr3_aa: CASRLSGFLTGWTEAFF
clone_size: -; v_call: TRBV5-5; j_call: TRBJ2-7; d_call: TRBD1; cdr3_nt: TGTGCCAGCAGCCGGACAGGGAGGTTCGTAAGCTCCTACGAGCAGTACTTC; cdr3_aa: CASSRTGRFVSSYEQYF
clone_size: -; v_call: TRBV30; j_call: TRBJ1-1; d_call: TRBD1; cdr3_nt: TGTGCCTGGAGTTCCGTTGACAGGGTGGTCGTAGCTTTCTTT; cdr3_aa: CAWSSVDRVVVAFF
clone_size: -; v_call: TRBV14; j_call: TRBJ1-2; d_call: -; cdr3_nt: TGTGCCAGCAGCCAGGACTCCTCTAACTATGGCTACACCTTC; cdr3_aa: CASSQDSSNYGYTF
clone_size: -; v_call: TRBV5-5; j_call: TRBJ1-5; d_call: -; cdr3_nt: TGTGCCAGCAGCTTGGCCGGTCAGGTGAGCAATCAGCCCCAGCATTTT; cdr3_aa: CASSLAGQVSNQPQHF
clone_size: -; v_call: TRBV18; j_call: TRBJ2-7; d_call: TRBD2; cdr3_nt: TGTGCCAGCTCACCACCGGGGGAGGGAGCCTACGAGCAGTACTTC; cdr3_aa: CASSPPGEGAYEQYF
clone_size: -; v_call: TRBV19; j_call: TRBJ2-7; d_call: TRBD1; cdr3_nt: TGTGCCAGTAGTTCGAGACAGGGGTGGTTCTACGAGCAGTACTTC; cdr3_aa: CASSSRQGWFYEQYF
clone_size: -; v_call: TRBV19; j_call: TRBJ1-2; d_call: TRBD1; cdr3_nt: TGTGCCACCGCTGGAGGGGGCGGCTACACCTTC; cdr3_aa: CATAGGGGYTF
clone_size: -; v_call: TRBV6-6; j_call: TRBJ1-5; d_call: -; cdr3_nt: TGTGCCAGCAGTCCCGGACACAAATATAGCAATCAGCCCCAGCATTTT; cdr3_aa: CASSPGHKYSNQPQHF
clone_size: -; v_call: TRBV12-3/TRBV12-4; j_call: TRBJ1-2; d_call: -; cdr3_nt: TGTGCCAGCAGCCAAGCGTGGGGCTACACCTTC; cdr3_aa: CASSQAWGYTF
clone_size: -; v_call: TRBV18; j_call: TRBJ1-5; d_call: TRBD1; cdr3_nt: TGTGCCAGCTCACCTTCCGACAGGGGAGGCAATCAGCCCCAGCATTTT; cdr3_aa: CASSPSDRGGNQPQHF
clone_size: -; v_call: TRBV14; j_call: TRBJ2-3; d_call: TRBD1; cdr3_nt: TGTGCCAGCAGCGACTACCAGACAGGGGCAGATACGCAGTATTTT; cdr3_aa: CASSDYQTGADTQYF
clone_size: few; v_call: TRBV27; j_call: TRBJ2-7; d_call: TRBD1; cdr3_nt: TGTGCCAGCTCCCGGGACAGGAGGGGCGAGCAGTACTTC; cdr3_aa: CASSRDRRGEQYF
clone_size: -; v_call: TRBV29-1; j_call: TRBJ2-7; d_call: -; cdr3_nt: TGCAGCGTTGAAACAGACTCCTACGAGCAGTACTTC; cdr3_aa: CSVETDSYEQYF
clone_size: -; v_call: TRBV6-6; j_call: TRBJ2-3; d_call: -; cdr3_nt: TGTGCCAGCAGAGGGGGGGCGAGCACAGATACGCAGTATTTT; cdr3_aa: CASRGGASTDTQYF
clone_size: once; v_call: TRBV7-2; j_call: TRBJ1-1; d_call: -; cdr3_nt: TGTGCCAGCAGCTCCCGGCAGGGAGGGAACACTGAAGCTTTCTTT; cdr3_aa: CASSSRQGGNTEAFF
clone_size: -; v_call: TRBV5-1; j_call: TRBJ2-5; d_call: -; cdr3_nt: TGCGCCAGCAGCGATCCAGGAGGGGGCCCCACGGAGACCCAGTACTTC; cdr3_aa: CASSDPGGGPTETQYF
clone_size: -; v_call: TRBV12-3/TRBV12-4; j_call: TRBJ2-7; d_call: -; cdr3_nt: TGTGCCAGCTCGGGGAGGTTTGCGTACGAGCAGTACTTC; cdr3_aa: CASSGRFAYEQYF
clone_size: -; v_call: TRBV19; j_call: TRBJ1-2; d_call: -; cdr3_nt: TGTGCCAGTAGTATGGAGCGGGACTTACGCTATGGCTACACCTTC; cdr3_aa: CASSMERDLRYGYTF
clone_size: -; v_call: TRBV13; j_call: TRBJ1-2; d_call: TRBD1; cdr3_nt: TGTGCCAGCAGCCTACGTGGGACAGACTATGGCTACACCTTC; cdr3_aa: CASSLRGTDYGYTF
clone_size: many; v_call: TRBV5-1; j_call: TRBJ1-1; d_call: -; cdr3_nt: TGCGCCAGCAGCTTGGATCCGGTAAGAGGCACTGAAGCTTTCTTT; cdr3_aa: CASSLDPVRGTEAFF
clone_size: -; v_call: TRBV30; j_call: TRBJ1-2; d_call: -; cdr3_nt: TGTGCCTGGTTCGGGGGGATAAACTATGGCTACACCTTC; cdr3_aa: CAWFGGINYGYTF
clone_size: -; v_call: TRBV3-1/TRBV3-2; j_call: TRBJ2-7; d_call: TRBD1; cdr3_nt: TGTGCCAGCAGCCAAGCGGACAGGGGACTTTCCTACGAGCAGTACTTC; cdr3_aa: CASSQADRGLSYEQYF
clone_size: -; v_call: TRBV18; j_call: TRBJ2-1; d_call: TRBD2; cdr3_nt: TGTGCCAGCTCACCGGGGGTAGCGGGGGAGGATGAGCAGTTCTTC; cdr3_aa: CASSPGVAGEDEQFF
clone_size: -; v_call: TRBV3-1/TRBV3-2; j_call: TRBJ2-1; d_call: -; cdr3_nt: TGTGCCAGCAGACCCGGGGGAGATGAGCAGTTCTTC; cdr3_aa: CASRPGGDEQFF
clone_size: -; v_call: TRBV5-4; j_call: TRBJ1-2; d_call: -; cdr3_nt: TGTGCCAGCAGCTTAGAAATGCCACTCGATGGCTACACCTTC; cdr3_aa: CASSLEMPLDGYTF
clone_size: -; v_call: TRBV11-3; j_call: TRBJ1-2; d_call: -; cdr3_nt: TGTGCCAGCAGCTTATCGGCAGGGGAAGGCTACACCTTC; cdr3_aa: CASSLSAGEGYTF
clone_size: -; v_call: TRBV5-1; j_call: TRBJ1-2; d_call: TRBD1; cdr3_nt: TGCGCCAGCAGCTTGGGGACAGGGAGCTATGGCTACACCTTC; cdr3_aa: CASSLGTGSYGYTF
clone_size: -; v_call: TRBV5-1; j_call: TRBJ2-2; d_call: -; cdr3_nt: TGCGCCAGCAGCTTGACCCGACAGGACGCCGGGGAGCTGTTTTTT; cdr3_aa: CASSLTRQDAGELFF
clone_size: once; v_call: TRBV29-1; j_call: TRBJ1-2; d_call: -; cdr3_nt: TGCAGCGTTAAGAGTACTGACTATGGCTACACCTTC; cdr3_aa: CSVKSTDYGYTF